Each of the 28 T cell receptor beta chains below was sequenced from the same sample in a study of cytomegalovirus exposure and HLA in healthy donors. Profiling relied on immunoSEQ multiplex PCR, and the TCRdb table lists in-frame clones only, not all of them. This table holds 150,000 to 200,000 clones, roughly 80% found once. The sequenced material came from PBMCs. The receptor set was obtained from a man aged 30 to 39 in good health and CMV-seropositive.

The chain couples TRBV29-1 to TRBJ1-3; TRBD1 is a possible D gene (5 bases). V lost 5 bases and J lost 5, with 13 bases in between. There are 13 residues in the CDR3. The germline V gene has CDR1 SQVTM and CDR2 ANQGSEA. CDR3 DNA: TGCAGCGTTCTGGACAATGCACGAAACACCATATATTTT. This encodes CSVLDNARNTIYF.

The chain joins TRBV9 to TRBJ1-4, with 7 bases fitting TRBD1. Germline lookup yields CDR1 SGDLS and CDR2 YYNGEE. The CDR3 length is 13 residues. The trim removed 3 bases at V and 6 bases at J, leaving 2 bases unmatched. The CDR3 loop is CASSATGDEKLFF. CDR3 in DNA: TGTGCCAGCAGCGCCACAGGGGATGAAAAACTGTTTTTT.

This clone has just a few counts. The chain is built from TRBV25-1 and TRBJ1-2; 7 positions agree with TRBD1. The CDR3 runs to 14 residues. The germline V gene encodes CDR1 MGHDK and CDR2 SYGVNS. The trim removed 4 bases at V and 4 bases at J, leaving 6 bases unmatched. This chain's CDR3 is CASSGGQTLYGYTF. CDR3 bases: TGTGCCAGCAGTGGGGGACAGACTCTCTATGGCTACACCTTC.

The chain has TRBV14 and TRBJ2-5; D is possibly TRBD1 (6 bases). The CDR3 length is 15 residues. CDR1 SGHDN and CDR2 FVKESK come from the germline V gene. Trimming removed 4 bases from V and 4 bases from J, with 16 bases in between. CDR3 sequence: CASSPGTIYTETQYF. The CDR3 DNA reads TGTGCCAGCAGCCCCGGGACAATTTACACAGAGACCCAGTACTTC.

This rearrangement joins TRBV5-4 to TRBJ2-2; D gene unclear. CDR1 is SGHNT, CDR2 YYREEE, per germline (reference sequence). CDR3 length: 16 amino acids. Trimming cost V 0 bases and J 2 bases, with 11 bases left between them. In DNA, the CDR3 is TGTGCCAGCAGCTTGGCGACACGTGGAAACACCGGGGAGCTGTTTTTT. Translation: CASSLATRGNTGELFF. The full variable domain, in which reference TRBV5-4 and TRBJ2-2 provide the parts outside the CDR3, is ETGVTQSPTHLIKTRGQQVTLRCSSQSGHNTVSWYQQALGQGPQFIFQYYREEENGRGNFPPRFSGLQFPNYSSELNVNALELDDSALYLCASSLATRGNTGELFFGEGSRLTVL.

The sample holds a few counts of this clone. V is TRBV27 and J is TRBJ2-7; 8 nucleotides agree with TRBD2. V lost 2 bases and J lost 4; bases outside the gene matches: 4. Looked up from germline, CDR1 is MNHEY and CDR2 is SMNVEV (reference sequence). There are 14 residues in the CDR3. The CDR3, as DNA: TGTGCCAGCAGTTTAGCTAGCGGGCTTTACGAGCAGTACTTC. This codes for CASSLASGLYEQYF.

The rearrangement joins TRBV28 to TRBJ1-2, with a weak D call TRBD1 (5 bases). Germline CDR1 is MDHEN and CDR2 is SYDVKM. The CDR3 has 14 amino acids. V lost 4 bases and J lost 4, with 13 bases in between. The CDR3 protein is CASSSQGSVYGYTF. In DNA, the CDR3 is TGTGCCAGCAGTTCTCAGGGCAGTGTCTATGGCTACACCTTC.

This clone was seen just once. The V and J genes are TRBV7-6 and TRBJ2-7, with D possibly matching TRBD2 (6 bases). Trimming cost V 5 bases and J 2 bases, with 10 bases left between them. Germline CDR1 reads SGHVS; CDR2 reads FNYEAQ. The CDR3 is made up of 13 amino acids. For the CDR3, the DNA is TGTGCCAGCAGCGCGCCGGGAGCCTACGAGCAGTACTTC. Translated: CASSAPGAYEQYF.

V gene TRBV7-3 combines with J gene TRBJ2-1; 7 bases agree with TRBD2. V shed 2 bases, J shed 1 base, and the junction held 8 bases outside the gene matches. Germline lookup yields CDR1 SGHTA and CDR2 FQGTGA. The CDR3 covers 17 residues. The CDR3 sequence: CASSLGFGLGSYNEQFF. The CDR3 bases are TGTGCCAGCAGCTTAGGTTTCGGACTAGGATCCTACAATGAGCAGTTCTTC. The full variable domain, completed using reference TRBV7-3 and TRBJ2-1, is GAGVSQTPSNKVTEKGKYVELRCDPISGHTALYWYRQSLGQGPEFLIYFQGTGAADDSGLPNDRFFAVRPEGSVSTLKIQRTERGDSAVYLCASSLGFGLGSYNEQFFGPGTRLTVL.

This CDR3 is CASSQDGRYEQYF. The CDR3 coding sequence is TGTGCCAGCAGCCAAGATGGCCGCTACGAGCAGTACTTC. V gene TRBV14 combines with J gene TRBJ2-7; D unclear. Germline lookup yields CDR1 SGHDN and CDR2 FVKESK. This CDR3 is built from 13 residues. V was pared by 0 bases and J by 3 bases, with 6 bases between.

This chain joins TRBV6-6 and TRBJ2-3; TRBD1 is a possible D gene (6 bases). Trimming stripped 4 bases from V and 3 bases from J, with 14 bases between. The V gene's germline CDR1 is MNHNY and CDR2 SVGAGI (reference sequence). This CDR3 is built from 15 residues. The CDR3 is CASSSPDSATDTQYF. CDR3 bases: TGTGCCAGCAGTTCCCCGGACAGCGCAACAGATACGCAGTATTTT.

This clone has only a few counts. This chain uses TRBV9 with TRBJ1-2; maybe TRBD1 (5 bases). V lost 0 bases and J lost 5, with 8 bases in between. The V gene's germline CDR1 is SGDLS and CDR2 YYNGEE. This CDR3 has 13 residues. CDR3 nucleotide sequence: TGTGCCAGCAGCGTAGAGTCAGGGTATGGCTACACCTTC. Translation gives CASSVESGYGYTF.

This sequence joins TRBV15 and TRBJ2-5; D is unresolved. The V and J ends lost 1 base and 0 bases respectively, with 6 bases between them. Germline V lookup: CDR1 LNHNV, CDR2 YYDKDF (reference sequence). The CDR3 contains 14 residues. The CDR3 loop is CATSRGTYQETQYF. In nucleotides, the CDR3 is TGTGCCACCAGCAGAGGAACTTACCAAGAGACCCAGTACTTC.

The CDR3 bases are TGCGCCAGCAGCTCGGGACAGGGGGCCGGGGAGACCCAGTACTTC. Translating it yields CASSSGQGAGETQYF. The genes are TRBV5-1 and TRBJ2-5; 12 bases are a match to TRBD1. Germline lookup yields CDR1 SGHRS and CDR2 YFSETQ. The CDR3 spans 15 residues. J gave up 5 bases and V 3 bases, and 5 bases lay outside the gene matches.

The chain couples TRBV11-2 to TRBJ2-3; 9 nucleotides align to TRBD2. CDR3 length: 16 residues. Germline V gene lookup returns CDR1 SGHAT and CDR2 FQNNGV. V lost 1 base to trimming and J lost 2 bases; unmatched junction nucleotides: 4. CDR3 in DNA: TGTGCCAGCAGCTTAGGACTAGCGGAAATCACAGATACGCAGTATTTT. It encodes CASSLGLAEITDTQYF.

The gene calls are TRBV7-2 and TRBJ2-1; TRBD2 aligns across 7 bases. This CDR3 has 16 residues. The germline V gene has CDR1 SGHTA and CDR2 FQGNSA. With 5 bases clipped from V and 6 bases from J, the junction kept 13 bases outside the gene matches. CDR3 residues: CASSTQRTRGANEQFF. In DNA, the CDR3 is TGTGCCAGCAGCACACAGAGGACTAGAGGGGCCAATGAGCAGTTCTTC.

This clone was observed a single time. This may be a read error, as it is one base from a much larger clone. The sample holds other DNA sequences that translate to the same CDR3. The chain combines TRBV6-1 with TRBJ1-6; the D gene is possibly TRBD1 (5 bases). Germline V gives CDR1 MNHNS, CDR2 SASEGT. Deletions cut 4 bases from V and 2 bases from J, with 6 bases between. This CDR3 comprises 14 residues. The CDR3 coding sequence is TGTGCCAGCAGTGCAGGGCCCTATAATTCACCCCTCCACTTT. Amino acids: CASSAGPYNSPLHF.

This clone was found once. The chain combines TRBV15 with TRBJ2-7; TRBD2 aligns across 9 bases. CDR3 size: 14 residues. V dropped 5 bases and J dropped 5; count of bases not matched to a gene: 7. Germline CDR1 is LNHNV and CDR2 is YYDKDF (reference sequence). Here the CDR3 reads CATSPLAGINEQYF. CDR3 nucleotides: TGTGCCACCAGCCCCCTAGCGGGAATCAACGAGCAGTACTTC.

There are a few counts of this clone. The chain recombines TRBV7-2 with TRBJ2-3; 11 positions agree with TRBD2. J gave up 4 bases and V 3 bases, and 6 bases lay outside the gene matches. Per germline, CDR1 SGHTA and CDR2 FQGNSA. The CDR3 covers 16 residues. The CDR3 reads CASSFSGGAGADTQYF. CDR3 DNA sequence: TGTGCCAGCAGCTTTAGCGGGGGGGCCGGAGCAGATACGCAGTATTTT.

V usage is TRBV27 and J usage is TRBJ1-2; D is ambiguous. The germline CDR1 and CDR2 sequences are MNHEY and SMNVEV (reference sequence). Trimming took off 6 bases at V and 3 bases at J, with 14 bases between the two ends. The CDR3 runs to 14 residues. The CDR3: CASSLKVGYYGYTF. Here the CDR3 DNA reads TGTGCCAGCAGCCTTAAAGTTGGCTACTATGGCTACACCTTC.

This clone appeared once. The chain carries TRBV7-9 and TRBJ1-2; D unresolved. The CDR3 contains 16 residues. The germline V gene encodes CDR1 SEHNR and CDR2 FQNEAQ (reference sequence). Trimming took 4 bases from V and 7 from J, leaving 22 bases between them. CDR3 protein: CASSSDSSEILLGYTF. CDR3 DNA sequence: TGTGCCAGCAGCTCGGACTCCTCAGAGATTTTACTTGGCTACACCTTC.

V gene TRBV4-1 combines with J gene TRBJ2-7; 9 bases are shared with TRBD1. After removal of 7 bases from V and 3 bases from J, the junction contained 10 bases not matched to a gene. CDR3 length equals 15 residues. Germline V CDR1 and CDR2: MGHRA, YSYEKL. The CDR3 here is CASTPVETGGYEQYF. CDR3 bases: TGCGCCAGCACACCAGTGGAGACAGGGGGCTACGAGCAGTACTTC.

The chain joins TRBV7-6 to TRBJ1-4; 7 bases map to TRBD1. Per germline, CDR1 SGHVS and CDR2 FNYEAQ. V lost 6 bases and J lost 7; bases outside the gene matches: 11. The CDR3 has 15 amino acids. In nucleotides, the CDR3 is TGTGCCAGCAGTCCAGAGACAGGGCTAGGTGAAAAACTGTTTTTT. It encodes CASSPETGLGEKLFF.

V gene TRBV27 combines with J gene TRBJ2-7; no clear D. This CDR3 is built from 13 residues. The V end lost 8 bases, the J end lost 0 bases, and 11 bases lay between the germline ends. From germline, CDR1 is MNHEY and CDR2 SMNVEV (reference sequence). CDR3 protein: CASSDHNSYEQYF. For the CDR3, the DNA is TGTGCCAGCTCTGATCACAACTCCTACGAGCAGTACTTC.

The rearrangement links TRBV5-1 to TRBJ1-4, with a tentative D call TRBD1 (6 bases). The CDR3 has 14 amino acids. The V end was cut by 4 bases, the J end by 12 bases, with 19 bases between. In germline, CDR1 is SGHRS, CDR2 YFSETQ. In nucleotides, the CDR3 is TGCGCCAGCAGCCAGGACAGCGTAGAGCAGGAACTGTTTTTT. Translated: CASSQDSVEQELFF.

The table lists this clone with a few counts. The gene calls are TRBV6-4 and TRBJ2-7, with 14 nucleotides matching TRBD2. The CDR3 has 14 amino acids. Losses at the gene ends were 2 bases for V and 6 bases for J; bases not matched to a gene: 0. CDR1 and CDR2 (germline): MRHNA, SNTAGT. CDR3 in amino acids: CASSDGTSGSEQYF. CDR3 nucleotide sequence: TGTGCCAGCAGTGACGGGACTAGCGGGAGCGAGCAGTACTTC.

The chain combines TRBV28 with TRBJ2-5; 11 positions match TRBD1. CDR1 is MDHEN, CDR2 SYDVKM, per germline. With 6 bases clipped from V and 4 bases from J, the junction kept 7 bases outside the gene matches. The CDR3 contains 15 residues. CDR3 in amino acids: CASRPGTGGRETQYF. CDR3 nucleotides: TGTGCCAGCAGACCCGGGACAGGGGGTCGAGAGACCCAGTACTTC.

This clone showed up just a few times. The chain joins TRBV28 to TRBJ2-7; 9 bases match TRBD2. The CDR3 is 11 amino acids. The germline V gene has CDR1 MDHEN and CDR2 SYDVKM. V lost 11 bases, J lost 3 bases, and 2 bases stayed unmatched. CDR3 nucleotide sequence: TGTGCCGCGGGAGGGAACTACGAGCAGTACTTC. Protein sequence: CAAGGNYEQYF.